This passage covers 21 T cell receptor beta chains from one sample sequenced in a study of cytomegalovirus exposure and HLA in healthy donors. Use of 60 Vbeta and 13 Jbeta primers characterized the PCR. Clones were read by immunoSEQ multiplex PCR, and TCRdb kept only the in-frame ones, dropping some. The table records some 140,000 clones, under 85% of them present only once. The sample comprised PBMCs. These receptors were obtained from a man between 18 and 35 years old in good health and CMV-seronegative.

The chain combines TRBV7-9 with TRBJ1-1, with D tentatively TRBD1 (6 bases). This CDR3 contains 13 residues. With 7 bases removed from V and 6 bases from J, the gap between germline ends came to 15 bases. The germline gives CDR1 SEHNR, CDR2 FQNEAQ (reference sequence). DNA for the CDR3: TGTGCCAGCACCTCGGGGGGGCTGCCTGAAGCTTTCTTT. Its translation is CASTSGGLPEAFF.

This clone was seen a few times. This chain links TRBV28 with TRBJ2-7, with TRBD2 as a possible D gene (5 bases). Trimming cost V 1 base and J 5 bases, with 15 bases left between them. The CDR3 spans 15 residues. Germline loops: CDR1 MDHEN, CDR2 SYDVKM. Written as DNA, the CDR3 is TGTGCCAGCAGTTTATTTAGATGGATGGGAGACGAGCAGTACGTC. Encoded protein: CASSLFRWMGDEQYV.

The rearrangement links TRBV5-1 to TRBJ1-2; 8 bases align to TRBD1. The V gene's germline CDR1 is SGHRS and CDR2 YFSETQ. CDR3 size: 13 residues. V lost 2 bases, J lost 8 bases, and 5 bases stayed unmatched. DNA for the CDR3: TGCGCCAGCAGCTTACAGGGGGGTCGAGGCTACACCTTC. Protein sequence: CASSLQGGRGYTF.

The chain combines TRBV20-1 with TRBJ2-5; 8 bases line up with TRBD2. Germline loops: CDR1 DFQATT, CDR2 SNEGSKA (reference sequence). This CDR3 comprises 11 residues. The DNA of the CDR3 is TGCAGGCGGGGACTAGGGGAGACCCAGTACTTC. Residues: CRRGLGETQYF.

The CDR3 loop reads CASSHPGTPVNYGYTF. The CDR3 DNA reads TGTGCCAGCAGCCATCCCGGGACACCCGTTAACTATGGCTACACCTTC. The chain combines TRBV4-2 with TRBJ1-2, with D maybe TRBD1 (6 bases). The CDR3 totals 16 residues. V dropped 3 bases and J dropped 1 base, with 15 bases sitting between them. Germline values: CDR1 LGHNA, CDR2 YNFKEQ.

This clone was seen only a few times. The rearrangement uses TRBV28 and TRBJ1-1; 8 positions match TRBD1. This CDR3 is 16 amino acids long. V lost 6 bases, J lost 6 bases, and 15 bases stayed unmatched. Looked up from germline, CDR1 is MDHEN and CDR2 is SYDVKM. The CDR3 spells CASRPRQGWREPEAFF. In nucleotides, the CDR3 is TGTGCCAGCAGACCCAGACAGGGGTGGAGGGAACCTGAAGCTTTCTTT.

The chain joins TRBV5-8 to TRBJ2-7; 7 bases match TRBD1. V was pared by 4 bases and J by 1 base, with 8 bases of the junction left unmatched. The V gene's germline CDR1 is SGHTS and CDR2 YDEGEE. This CDR3 is built from 15 residues. CDR3 amino acids: CASSLRQGQSYEQYV. CDR3 in DNA: TGTGCCAGCAGCCTTCGACAGGGCCAATCCTACGAGCAGTACGTC.

The chain is built from TRBV7-3 and TRBJ1-4; unclear D gene. The CDR3 has 15 amino acids. The germline V gene has CDR1 SGHTA and CDR2 FQGTGA. The ends were cut back, 0 bases at V and 3 bases at J, with 8 bases in the middle. CDR3: CASSLTGGPNEKLFF. DNA of the CDR3: TGTGCCAGCAGCTTAACGGGAGGCCCTAATGAAAAACTGTTTTTT.

V is TRBV15 and J is TRBJ1-5; 8 positions agree with TRBD1. CDR3 length: 18 residues. The V gene end was trimmed by 2 bases and the J gene end by 0 bases; junction bases not matched to a gene: 9. Germline lookup yields CDR1 LNHNV and CDR2 YYDKDF (reference sequence). DNA of the CDR3: TGTGCCACCAGCAGATATGGGACAGGCAGAAATAGCAATCAGCCCCAGCATTTT. Protein: CATSRYGTGRNSNQPQHF.

The genes are TRBV6-6 and TRBJ2-7; 10 bases are shared with TRBD1. This CDR3 is built from 15 residues. CDR1 is MNHNY and CDR2 is SVGAGI in the germline V gene (reference sequence). Germline trimming cut 6 bases from V and 2 bases from J; bases unmatched to any gene: 7. The CDR3 sequence is CASSAPGQGTYEQYF. The CDR3 DNA reads TGTGCCAGCAGCGCGCCGGGACAGGGGACCTACGAGCAGTACTTC.

The genes are TRBV18 and TRBJ1-1; 8 positions match TRBD1. The germline V gene encodes CDR1 KGHSH and CDR2 LQKENI. This CDR3 is 14 amino acids long. Unmatched junction bases numbered 5, after V lost 6 bases and J lost 2 bases. CDR3 DNA sequence: TGTGCCAGCTCTCGGGACAGGAGTAACACTGAAGCTTTCTTT. Translated, it gives CASSRDRSNTEAFF.

This clone was seen only a few times. The chain employs TRBV19 and TRBJ1-4, with D possibly TRBD1 on 5 matching bases. The CDR3 consists of 15 residues. Germline lookup yields CDR1 LNHDA and CDR2 SQIVND (reference sequence). V lost 4 bases to trimming and J lost 8 bases, with 17 bases between them. As DNA, the CDR3 is TGTGCCAGTAGTACGGGGGAAGGGTCTGACGAAAAACTGTTTTTT. Translating gives CASSTGEGSDEKLFF.

V and J are TRBV10-3 and TRBJ1-1; TRBD1 is a possible D gene (5 bases). The CDR3 loop spans 15 amino acids. V was trimmed by 5 bases and J by 4 bases, leaving 17 bases between them. The germline gives CDR1 ENHRY, CDR2 SYGVKD. Here the CDR3 reads CAISSGGASVTEAFF. The CDR3 DNA reads as TGTGCCATCAGTTCGGGGGGAGCGTCGGTCACTGAAGCTTTCTTT.

The rearrangement uses TRBV6-1 and TRBJ2-7; D assignment may be TRBD1 or TRBD2 (5 bases each). V was shortened by 4 bases and J by 2 bases, with 9 bases between the two germline ends. CDR3 length: 13 residues. From germline, CDR1 is MNHNS and CDR2 SASEGT. The CDR3 protein is CASSVVGAYEQYV. CDR3 DNA sequence: TGTGCCAGCAGTGTCGTGGGGGCCTACGAGCAGTACGTC.

DNA for the CDR3: TGTGCCAGCAGCTTAAGGCGGGGACGCGCAGATACGCAGTATTTT. Its protein product is CASSLRRGRADTQYF. The chain combines TRBV11-2 with TRBJ2-3; the D gene is possibly TRBD2 (6 bases). V shed 2 bases and J shed 4 bases, with 13 bases lying between them. The CDR3 covers 15 residues. Germline loops: CDR1 SGHAT, CDR2 FQNNGV.

V usage is TRBV7-2 and J usage is TRBJ2-5; D may be TRBD2 (6 bases). Germline lookup yields CDR1 SGHTA and CDR2 FQGNSA. CDR3 size: 13 residues. The ends were cut back, 7 bases at V and 3 bases at J, with 12 bases in the middle. The CDR3 region is CASIGSGEETQYF. The CDR3 DNA reads as TGTGCCAGCATCGGGTCGGGGGAAGAGACCCAGTACTTC.

The chain has TRBV28 and TRBJ2-2; 8 positions match TRBD1. The ends lost 10 bases at V and 5 bases at J; junction bases unmatched: 3. Germline V CDR1 and CDR2: MDHEN, SYDVKM. The CDR3 spans 12 residues. CDR3 amino acids: CATGGWTGELFF. CDR3 coding DNA: TGTGCCACAGGGGGCTGGACCGGGGAGCTGTTTTTT.

The rearrangement uses TRBV6-1 and TRBJ2-2; D gene ambiguous. V shed 1 base and J shed 0 bases, with 6 bases lying between them. Germline lookup yields CDR1 MNHNS and CDR2 SASEGT. There are 15 residues in the CDR3. The CDR3 DNA reads as TGTGCCAGCAGTGAAGTTACAGCGAACACCGGGGAGCTGTTTTTT. Residues: CASSEVTANTGELFF.

The chain recombines TRBV5-1 with TRBJ2-3; TRBD2 matches 9 bases. CDR3 length: 16 residues. The ends lost 2 bases at V and 0 bases at J; junction bases unmatched: 4. CDR1 and CDR2 from the germline V gene are SGHRS and YFSETQ. CDR3: CASSLVTSGSTDTQYF. CDR3 DNA: TGCGCCAGCAGCTTAGTCACTAGCGGGAGCACAGATACGCAGTATTTT.

This clone was counted only a few times. This rearrangement joins TRBV7-3 to TRBJ2-1, with 9 bases matching TRBD1. The CDR3 runs 15 residues. Losses at the gene ends were 2 bases for V and 4 bases for J; bases not matched to a gene: 3. CDR1 SGHTA and CDR2 FQGTGA come from the germline V gene. In DNA form, the CDR3 reads TGTGCCAGCAGCTTAGGTGGGACAGGGTACAATGAGCAGTTCTTC. Protein sequence: CASSLGGTGYNEQFF.

The chain employs TRBV4-3 and TRBJ1-1; 8 bases align to TRBD1. V lost 4 bases to trimming and J lost 4 bases; unmatched junction nucleotides: 5. From germline, CDR1 is LGHNA and CDR2 YSLEER. The CDR3 is 14 residues long. The CDR3 region is CASSRQTGGTEAFF. The CDR3 DNA follows: TGCGCCAGCAGCCGACAAACAGGGGGCACTGAAGCTTTCTTT.